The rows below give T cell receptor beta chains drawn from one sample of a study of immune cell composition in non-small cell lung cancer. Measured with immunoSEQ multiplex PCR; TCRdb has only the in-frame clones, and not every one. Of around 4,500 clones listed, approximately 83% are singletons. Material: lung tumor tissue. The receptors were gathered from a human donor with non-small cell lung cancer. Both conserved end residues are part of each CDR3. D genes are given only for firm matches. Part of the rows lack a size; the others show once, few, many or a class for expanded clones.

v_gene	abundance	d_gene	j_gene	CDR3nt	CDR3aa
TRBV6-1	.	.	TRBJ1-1	TGTGCCAGCAGTCCCCGGGGGGGGACTGAAGCTTTCTTT	CASSPRGGTEAFF
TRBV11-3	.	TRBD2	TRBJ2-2	TGTGCCAGCAGCCCCGGGACTAGCGCTCACACCGGGGAGCTGTTTTTT	CASSPGTSAHTGELFF
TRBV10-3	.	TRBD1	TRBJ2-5	TGTGCCATCAGTGAGCCGGCCGACAGGGGTTCTTGGGAGACCCAGTACTTC	CAISEPADRGSWETQYF
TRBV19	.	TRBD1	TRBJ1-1	TGTGCCAGTAGTAACTATCGGACAGGGGGGAACACTGAAGCTTTCTTT	CASSNYRTGGNTEAFF
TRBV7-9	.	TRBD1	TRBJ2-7	TGTGCCAGCAGCCCCGGGACAGGGAGCGTCGAGCAGTACTTC	CASSPGTGSVEQYF
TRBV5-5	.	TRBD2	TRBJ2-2	TGTGCCAGCAGCTTGAGTAGCGGGACGAACACCGGGGAGCTGTTTTTT	CASSLSSGTNTGELFF
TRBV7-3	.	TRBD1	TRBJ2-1	TGTGCCAGCAGCTTCCGTGGGACAGGGGGCTACAATGAGCAGTTCTTC	CASSFRGTGGYNEQFF
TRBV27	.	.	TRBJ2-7	TGTGCCAGCAGCCGGCGGGGTACCTACGAGCAGTACTTC	CASSRRGTYEQYF
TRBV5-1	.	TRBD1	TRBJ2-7	TGCGCCAGCAGCCCCGTTTTTGACAGGGGGCTTCGCGAGCAGTACTTC	CASSPVFDRGLREQYF
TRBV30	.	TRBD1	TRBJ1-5	TGTGCCACCGGACAGGGGGATCAGCCCCAGCATTTT	CATGQGDQPQHF
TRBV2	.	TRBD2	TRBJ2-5	TGTGCCAGCAGTGAAGGGACTAGCGTTGAGACCCAGTACTTC	CASSEGTSVETQYF
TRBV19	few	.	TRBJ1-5	TGTGCCAGTAAAGTAGGAGATAGCAATCAGCCCCAGCATTTT	CASKVGDSNQPQHF
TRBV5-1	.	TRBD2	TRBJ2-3	TGCGCCAGCAGCCGGGGGACGGGAGGGCCGGGGAGCACAGATACGCAGTATTTT	CASSRGTGGPGSTDTQYF
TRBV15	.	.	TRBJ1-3	TGTGCCACCAGCAGAGATCGTGGGGCCTCTGGAAACACCATATATTTT	CATSRDRGASGNTIYF
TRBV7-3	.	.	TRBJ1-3	TGTGCCAGCAGCTCAACCCAGGGAAACACCATATATTTT	CASSSTQGNTIYF
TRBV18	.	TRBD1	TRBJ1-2	TGTGCCAGCTCACCATATGGCGGGACAGTTAACTATGGCTACACCTTC	CASSPYGGTVNYGYTF
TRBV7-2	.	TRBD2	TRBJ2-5	TGTGCCAGCAGCCGCCGGCTAGCGGGAGGGGCGGAGACCCAGTACTTC	CASSRRLAGGAETQYF
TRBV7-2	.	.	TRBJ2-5	TGTGCCAGCAGCTCCAGGGCGAGCGCGGAGACCCAGTACTTC	CASSSRASAETQYF
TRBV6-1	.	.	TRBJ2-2	TGTGCCAGCAGTGAAGCGTCTATTGGCACCGGGGAGCTGTTTTTT	CASSEASIGTGELFF
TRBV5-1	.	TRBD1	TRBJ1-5	TGCGCCAGCAGCTTTATTCCGGGACAGGGAGAGTTTCGGGTTGGTTCGCAGCCCCAGCATTTT	CASSFIPGQGEFRVGSQPQHF
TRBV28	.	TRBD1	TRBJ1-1	TGTGCCAGCAGTTTAGAGCTGTTGGCGACAGGGGGATCTGGCACTGAAGCTTTCTTT	CASSLELLATGGSGTEAFF
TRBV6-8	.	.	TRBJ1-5	TGTGCCAGCAGTGGGCCCCTATCCAATCAGCCCCAGCATTTT	CASSGPLSNQPQHF
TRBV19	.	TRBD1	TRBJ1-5	TGTGCCAGTAGTGTGGACAGGGGCTATCAGCCCCAGCATTTT	CASSVDRGYQPQHF
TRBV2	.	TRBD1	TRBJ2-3	TGTGCCAGCAGTGAAGGCCACTGGGACAGGGGTCCAGATACGCAGTATTTT	CASSEGHWDRGPDTQYF
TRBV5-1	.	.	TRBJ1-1	TGCGCCAGCACGGACAATACTGAAGCTTTCTTT	CASTDNTEAFF
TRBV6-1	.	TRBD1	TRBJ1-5	TGTGCCAGCAGTGTGACAGGGCACGGTCAGCCCCAGCATTTT	CASSVTGHGQPQHF
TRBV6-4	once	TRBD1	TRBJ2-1	TGTGCCAGCAGTGACTCGGACAGGGATTACAATGAGCAGTTCTTC	CASSDSDRDYNEQFF
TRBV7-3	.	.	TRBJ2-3	TGTGCCAGCAGCCCCCGACTCGTTAGCACAGATACGCAGTATTTT	CASSPRLVSTDTQYF
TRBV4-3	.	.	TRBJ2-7	TGCGCCAGCAGCCAAGATGAAATGGCGGGACGCTCCTACGAGCAGTACTTC	CASSQDEMAGRSYEQYF
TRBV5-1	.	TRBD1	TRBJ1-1	TGCGCCAGCAGCGCGGGACAGGGGCTATCTGAAGCTTTCTTT	CASSAGQGLSEAFF
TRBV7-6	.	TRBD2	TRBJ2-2	TGTGCCAGCAGCCTCGGACTAGCGGGGAACGGGGAGCTGTTTTTT	CASSLGLAGNGELFF
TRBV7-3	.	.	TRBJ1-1	TGTGCCAGCGGCATGTTTCCGGGCACTGAAGCTTTCTTT	CASGMFPGTEAFF
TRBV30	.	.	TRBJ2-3	TGTGCCTGGAGCGTCCCACCGAACAGAAACACAGATACGCAGTATTTT	CAWSVPPNRNTDTQYF
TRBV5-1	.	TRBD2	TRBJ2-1	TGCGCCAGCAGCCCCCGACTAGCGGGAGACAATGAGCAGTTCTTC	CASSPRLAGDNEQFF
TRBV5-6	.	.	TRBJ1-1	TGTGCCAGCAGCTTGGATGGGGGGATTATGAACACTGAAGCTTTCTTT	CASSLDGGIMNTEAFF
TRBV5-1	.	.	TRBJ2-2	TGCGCCAGCAGCTTCCAGGACACCGGGGAGCTGTTTTTT	CASSFQDTGELFF
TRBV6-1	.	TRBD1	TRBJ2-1	TGTGCCAGCAGTGAAGTGAGGGGGCAGGCCTACAATGAGCAGTTCTTC	CASSEVRGQAYNEQFF
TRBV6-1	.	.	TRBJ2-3	TGTGCCAGCAGTGAACTCCCCAGCACAGATACGCAGTATTTT	CASSELPSTDTQYF
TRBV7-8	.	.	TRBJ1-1	TGTGCCAGCAGCTTAGCGAGGGAAACTGAAGCTTTCTTT	CASSLARETEAFF
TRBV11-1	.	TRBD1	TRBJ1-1	TGTGCCAGCAGCCCTCCGACAGGGGTGAACACTGAAGCTTTCTTT	CASSPPTGVNTEAFF
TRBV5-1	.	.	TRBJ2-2	TGCGCCAGCAGCCCTCCGGACACCGCGAACACCGGGGAGCTGTTTTTT	CASSPPDTANTGELFF